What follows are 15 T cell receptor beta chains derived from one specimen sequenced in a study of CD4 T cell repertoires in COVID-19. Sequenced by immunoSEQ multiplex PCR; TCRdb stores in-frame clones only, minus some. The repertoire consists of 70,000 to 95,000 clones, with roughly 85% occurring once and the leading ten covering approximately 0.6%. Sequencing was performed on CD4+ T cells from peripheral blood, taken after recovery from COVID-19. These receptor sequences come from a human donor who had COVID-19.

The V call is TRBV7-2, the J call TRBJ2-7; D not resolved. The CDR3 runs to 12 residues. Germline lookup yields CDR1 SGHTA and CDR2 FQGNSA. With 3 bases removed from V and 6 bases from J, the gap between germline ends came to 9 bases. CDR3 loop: CASSFLSPEQYF. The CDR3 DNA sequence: TGTGCCAGCAGCTTTCTTAGCCCCGAGCAGTACTTC. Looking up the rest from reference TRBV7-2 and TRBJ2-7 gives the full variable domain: GAGVSQSPSNKVTEKGKDVELRCDPISGHTALYWYRQSLGQGLEFLIYFQGNSAPDKSGLPSDRFSAERTGGSVSTLTIQRTQQEDSAVYLCASSFLSPEQYFGPGTRLTVT.

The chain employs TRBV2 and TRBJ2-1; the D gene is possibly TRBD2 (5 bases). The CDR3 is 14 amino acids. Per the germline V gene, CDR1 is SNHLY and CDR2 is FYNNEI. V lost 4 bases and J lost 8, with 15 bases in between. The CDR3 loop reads CASSGLAPDDEQFF. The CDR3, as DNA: TGTGCCAGCAGTGGATTAGCGCCCGACGATGAGCAGTTCTTC.

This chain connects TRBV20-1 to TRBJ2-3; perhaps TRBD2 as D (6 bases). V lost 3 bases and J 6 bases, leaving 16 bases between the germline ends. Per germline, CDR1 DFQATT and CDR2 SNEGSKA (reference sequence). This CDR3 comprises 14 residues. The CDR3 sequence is CSASTPTSGDTQYF. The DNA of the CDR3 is TGCAGTGCTAGTACTCCGACTAGTGGGGATACGCAGTATTTT.

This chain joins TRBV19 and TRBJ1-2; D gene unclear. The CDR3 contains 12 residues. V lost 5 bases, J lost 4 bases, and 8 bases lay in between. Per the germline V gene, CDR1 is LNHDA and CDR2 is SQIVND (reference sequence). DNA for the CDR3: TGTGCCAGTAGTGGGCCTGGCTATGGCTACACCTTC. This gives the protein CASSGPGYGYTF.

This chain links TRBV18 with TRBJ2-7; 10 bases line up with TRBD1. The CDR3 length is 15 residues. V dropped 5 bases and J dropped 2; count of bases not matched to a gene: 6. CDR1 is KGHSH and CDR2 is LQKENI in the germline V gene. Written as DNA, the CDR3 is TGTGCCAGCTCAATCGGACAGGGGGTCCCCTACGAGCAGTACTTC. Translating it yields CASSIGQGVPYEQYF.

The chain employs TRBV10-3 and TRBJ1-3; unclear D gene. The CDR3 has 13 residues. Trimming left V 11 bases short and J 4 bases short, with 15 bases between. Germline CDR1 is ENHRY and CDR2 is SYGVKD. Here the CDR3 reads CAVESPWGNTIYF. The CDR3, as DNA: TGTGCCGTCGAAAGCCCCTGGGGAAACACCATATATTTT.

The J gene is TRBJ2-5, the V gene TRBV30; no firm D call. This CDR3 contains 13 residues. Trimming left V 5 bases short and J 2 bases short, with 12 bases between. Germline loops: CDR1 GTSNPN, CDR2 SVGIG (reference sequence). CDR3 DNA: TGTGCCTGGGGTGGGGTCAATCAAGAGACCCAGTACTTC. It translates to CAWGGVNQETQYF.

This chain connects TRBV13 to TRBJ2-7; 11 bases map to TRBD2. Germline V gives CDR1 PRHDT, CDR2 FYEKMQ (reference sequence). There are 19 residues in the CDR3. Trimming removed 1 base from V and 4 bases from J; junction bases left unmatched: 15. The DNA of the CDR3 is TGTGCCAGCAGCTTAGTATCCCTAGCGGGAGGACCCCTGACGTACGAGCAGTACTTC. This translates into CASSLVSLAGGPLTYEQYF.

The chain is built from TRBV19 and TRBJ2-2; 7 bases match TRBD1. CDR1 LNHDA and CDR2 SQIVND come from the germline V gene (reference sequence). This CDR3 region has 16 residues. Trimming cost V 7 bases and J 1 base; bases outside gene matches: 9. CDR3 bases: TGTGCCAGTACCAATAAGGGGACAGTGAACACCGGGGAGCTGTTTTTT. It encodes CASTNKGTVNTGELFF.

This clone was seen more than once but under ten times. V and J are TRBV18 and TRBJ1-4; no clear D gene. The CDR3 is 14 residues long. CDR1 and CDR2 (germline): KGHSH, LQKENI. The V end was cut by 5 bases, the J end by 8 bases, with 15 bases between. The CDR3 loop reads CASSNAGTGEKLFF. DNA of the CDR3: TGTGCCAGCTCAAACGCAGGAACGGGGGAAAAACTGTTTTTT. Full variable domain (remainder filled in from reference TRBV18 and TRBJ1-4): NAGVMQNPRHLVRRRGQEARLRCSPMKGHSHVYWYRQLPEEGLKFMVYLQKENIIDESGMPKERFSAEFPKEGPSILRIQQVVRGDSAAYFCASSNAGTGEKLFFGSGTQLSVL.

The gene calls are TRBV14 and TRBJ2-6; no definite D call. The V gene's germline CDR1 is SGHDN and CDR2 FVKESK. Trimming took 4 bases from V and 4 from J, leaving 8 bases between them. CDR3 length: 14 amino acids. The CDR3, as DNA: TGTGCCAGCAGCCCATCTCTGGGGGCCAACGTCCTGACTTTC. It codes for CASSPSLGANVLTF.

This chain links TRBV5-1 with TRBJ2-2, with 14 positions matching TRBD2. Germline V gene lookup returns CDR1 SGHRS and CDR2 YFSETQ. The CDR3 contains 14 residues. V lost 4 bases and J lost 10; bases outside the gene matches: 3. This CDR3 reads CASSLGLAGEELFF. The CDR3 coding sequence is TGCGCCAGCAGCCTGGGACTAGCGGGAGAGGAGCTGTTTTTT.

The CDR3 reads CASSRTPPYGYTF. The CDR3 DNA sequence: TGTGCCAGCAGTCGAACCCCCCCTTATGGCTACACCTTC. The chain joins TRBV28 to TRBJ1-2; D not certain. CDR1 is MDHEN, CDR2 SYDVKM, per germline. With 5 bases removed from V and 5 bases from J, the gap between germline ends came to 12 bases. CDR3 length equals 13 residues.

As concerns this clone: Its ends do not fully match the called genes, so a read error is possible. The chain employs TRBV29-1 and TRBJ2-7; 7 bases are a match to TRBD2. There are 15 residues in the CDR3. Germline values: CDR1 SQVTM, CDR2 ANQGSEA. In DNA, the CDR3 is TGCAGCGTTGTAGTAAGTGGGCTAGCGGCCTACGGGCAGTACTTC. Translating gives CSVVVSGLAAYGQYF.

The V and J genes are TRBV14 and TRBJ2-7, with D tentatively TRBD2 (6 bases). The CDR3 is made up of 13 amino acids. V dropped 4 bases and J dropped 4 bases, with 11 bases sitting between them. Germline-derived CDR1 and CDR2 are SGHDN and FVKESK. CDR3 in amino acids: CASSPDRGYEQYF. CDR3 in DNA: TGTGCCAGCAGCCCCGATCGGGGGTACGAGCAGTACTTC.